This TCR beta chain comes out of a study of T cell changes during pregnancy in multiple sclerosis. Assay: immunoSEQ multiplex PCR; the TCRdb copy retains only in-frame clones and omits some. The sample has some 31,000 clones, over 85% seen once. The trim removed 5 bases at V and 3 bases at J, leaving 20 bases unmatched. The CDR3 extends over 18 amino acids. Germline V lookup: CDR1 SGHRS, CDR2 YFSETQ. This TCR was sampled from a female donor in good health, enrolled as a control in a pregnancy study. The specimen was CD4+ T cells from peripheral blood mononuclear cells, collected in the second trimester of pregnancy. The chain combines TRBV5-1 with TRBJ2-7; 7 bases are a match to TRBD2. In nucleotides, the CDR3 is TGCGCCAGCAGACTCGGGACTATCAAATGTTCAAAGCTCTACGAGCAGTACTTC. Translation gives CASRLGTIKCSKLYEQYF.